This TCR beta chain emerged from a study of cytomegalovirus exposure and HLA in healthy donors. There were likely unrecorded immune exposures, though donors were nominally healthy when sampled. A remark on this clone: Its antigen is not identified.

The V gene's germline CDR1 is SQVTM and CDR2 ANQGSEA. This CDR3 contains 11 residues. Trimming took off 7 bases at V and 4 bases at J, with 11 bases between the two ends. Findings and limits, study-wide: Presence/absence analyses assumed roughly uniform sequencing depth across donors, which may not hold. In the analysis, some V segments, TRBV6-2 and TRBV6-3 included, were excluded as indistinguishable.

PCR amplification relied on 60 Vbeta primers (plus 13 Jbeta primers). In the source study's methods: The authors later counted approximately 80 million unique TCR beta chains, 9 million to 12 million of them shared. Here immunoSEQ multiplex PCR was the method, and the copy in TCRdb shows in-frame clones only, minus some. The V and J calls and clone size were taken over from that table, and D and trimming were inferred from the DNA. The profile shows around 150,000 clones, about 70% of them singletons. The TCR sequence derives from a man aged 40-55 years in good health and CMV-seronegative. J is TRBJ2-7 and V is TRBV29-1; possible D gene TRBD1, 5 bases. Sequences were obtained from PBMCs. The CDR3, as DNA: TGCAGCGCCAGGGAAGGGTACGAGCAGTACTTC. Translated: CSAREGYEQYF.